This T cell receptor beta chain was obtained from a study of T cell responses to AZD1222 COVID-19 vaccine. Trimming removed 2 bases at V and 5 bases at J, with 11 bases between. CDR3 length: 14 residues. The germline CDR1 and CDR2 sequences are SGDLS and YYNGEE. Sequencing was performed with immunoSEQ multiplex PCR; in TCRdb, only in-frame clones are kept and a portion is missing. This table has around 190,000 clones, around 92% appearing once. Remarks on this clone: Its antigen is unknown.

Points from the study as a whole: Among the donors, most were white British and more were female, and clonal diversity was possibly underestimated. Repertoire sampling occurred only after the peak T cell response. Vaccine-associated CD4 TCRs ranged over spike, dominating at 160-218 and 743-854.

Source: peripheral blood, taken on day 0 of AZD1222 vaccination. This sequence was found in an adult in good health. This rearrangement joins TRBV9 to TRBJ2-1; a possible D gene is TRBD2 (6 bases). In nucleotides, the CDR3 is TGTGCCAGCAGCGTGGAGGGGCGGGACAATGAGCAGTTCTTC. Protein product: CASSVEGRDNEQFF. The whole variable domain, filled in from reference TRBV9 and TRBJ2-1, reads DSGVTQTPKHLITATGQRVTLRCSPRSGDLSVYWYQQSLDQGLQFLIQYYNGEERAKGNILERFSAQQFPDLHSELNLSSLELGDSALYFCASSVEGRDNEQFFGPGTRLTVL.